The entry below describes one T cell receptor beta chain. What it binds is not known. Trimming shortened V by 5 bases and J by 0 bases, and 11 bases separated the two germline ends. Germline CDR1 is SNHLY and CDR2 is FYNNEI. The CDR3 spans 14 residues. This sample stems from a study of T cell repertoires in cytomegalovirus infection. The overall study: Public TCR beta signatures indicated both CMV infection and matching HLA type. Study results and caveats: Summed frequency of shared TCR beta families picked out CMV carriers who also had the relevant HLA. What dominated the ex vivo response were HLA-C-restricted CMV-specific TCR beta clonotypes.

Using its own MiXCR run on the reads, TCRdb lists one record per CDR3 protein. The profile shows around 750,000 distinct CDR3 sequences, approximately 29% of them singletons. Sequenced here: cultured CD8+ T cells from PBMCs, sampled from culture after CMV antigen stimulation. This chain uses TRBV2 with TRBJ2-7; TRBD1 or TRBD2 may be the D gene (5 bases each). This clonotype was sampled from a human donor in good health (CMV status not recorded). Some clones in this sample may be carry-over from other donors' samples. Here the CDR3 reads CASSQGPSSYEQYV. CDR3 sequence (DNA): TGTGCCAGCAGTCAGGGACCGAGCTCCTACGAGCAGTACGTC.